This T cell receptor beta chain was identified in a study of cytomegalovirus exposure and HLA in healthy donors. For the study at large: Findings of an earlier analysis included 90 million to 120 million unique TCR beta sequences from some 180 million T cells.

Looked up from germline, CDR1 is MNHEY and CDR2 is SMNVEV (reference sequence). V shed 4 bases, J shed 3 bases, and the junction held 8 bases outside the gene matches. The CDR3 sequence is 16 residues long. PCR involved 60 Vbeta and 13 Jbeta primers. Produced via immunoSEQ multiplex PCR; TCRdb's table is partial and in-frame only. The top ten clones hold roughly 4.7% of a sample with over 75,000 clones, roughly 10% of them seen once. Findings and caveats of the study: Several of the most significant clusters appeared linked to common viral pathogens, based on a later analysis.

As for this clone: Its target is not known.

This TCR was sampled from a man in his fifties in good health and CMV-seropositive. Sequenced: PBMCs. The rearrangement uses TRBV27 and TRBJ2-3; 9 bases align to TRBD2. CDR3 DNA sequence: TGTGCCAGCAGTTCCCTTAGCGGGAGAGGGACAGATACGCAGTATTTT. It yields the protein CASSSLSGRGTDTQYF.